This entry describes one TCR beta chain. Its antigen is unknown. The input lacks base qualities; no much larger clone sits a single base away. Flow cytometry had shown CD8+CD57+ cell expansion in the patients selected for sequencing. Every patient had a diagnosis of severe acquired aplastic anemia based on International Study of Aplastic Anemia and Agranulocytosis and Camitta criteria. At the time blood was sampled, none of the patients had received any therapy. The study deep-sequenced TCR repertoires of sorted CD4+ and CD8+ blood T cells from severe aplastic anemia patients and healthy subjects. Patients were enrolled in the USA under clinicaltrials.gov protocols 00001620, 01623167, 00001397, 00071045, 00081523 and 00961064. Ficoll-Paque density gradient centrifugation was used to isolate peripheral blood mononuclear cells. CD4+ and CD8+ T cells were sorted by FACS or magnetic beads before DNA extraction.

The data belong to a study of CD8+CD57+ T cells in acquired aplastic anemia (dated by TCRdb to 2016 to 2019). For context, the study as a whole: Extracted DNA from sorted CD4+ and CD8+ cells averaged about 3 ug, ranging from roughly 0.2 to 30 ug. CD8+CD57+ expansion was defined as frequency above the mean frequency observed in healthy subjects. What the research found in general, with its limitations: Approximately 27 CD8+ CDR3 sequences were found in both patients and controls but appeared to be highly expressed in patients and within the immunodominant clones of the patients. No significant difference in CD8+ Simpson's diversity was found between patients and healthy controls (P=0.060).

V loses 6 bases, J loses 5 bases, and the germline ends lie 10 bases apart. Counted from cysteine to phenylalanine, this CDR3 has 12 amino acids. The DNA shown is the 36-base CDR3, in frame from base 1. TCR beta VDJ combination and CDR3 sequence profiling used genomic DNA as the template. An Illumina HiSeq 2000 was the platform used for TCR repertoire sequencing. The source study handled its data this way. Repertoire assessment relied on Simpson's diversity index, CDR3 size and DJ length profiles, and TRBV/TRBJ rearrangement plots. The immunodominant clone was defined as the most abundant DNA sequence in deep sequencing data. CDR3 amino acid sequences were screened for sharing across subjects and were compared with published repertoires and the VDJdb database. Using fastp trimming at Q25 and MiXCR clonotype assembly, TCRdb reanalyzed the public sequencing data and kept in-frame beta chains. One record per CDR3 amino acid sequence lists the most common genes and DNA. These V and J calls originate from TCRdb's pipeline instead of the authors' own analysis. The table for this sample lists about 160,000 distinct CDR3 sequences; 40% to 50% of them were counted only once. The ten most abundant clones make up under 35% of the sample.

The receptor was derived from a human donor with aplastic anemia. Sequenced material: sorted CD4+, CD8+, or CD8+CD57+ T cells (not recorded which) from PBMCs. This receptor chain uses TRBV12-3 or TRBV12-4 and TRBJ1-2; tentative D gene TRBD1, with 5 bases matching. Here the CDR3 is given as CASSVRDYGYTF. In nucleotide form, the sequence is TGTGCCAGCAGCGTCAGGGATTATGGCTACACCTTC.